This T cell receptor beta chain was identified in a study of T cell clonotyping in hematopoietic cell transplantation. Profiling relied on immunoSEQ multiplex PCR, and the TCRdb table lists in-frame clones only, not all of them. Among about 45,000 clones listed, 82% were seen once. Regarding time point: recipient sample about 28 days before transplant, after cytoreduction. Samples: about 28 days before transplant, then days 30, 100 and 180 after. Regarding the study as a whole: At the given depth, recipient repertoires were over 97% de novo clonotypes. Pathologically expanded recipient clonotypes increased progressively from day 30 to day 180 as diversity fell.

Details on this clone: Antigen unknown.

The source was peripheral blood mononuclear cells, collected before stem cell transplant. The TCR sequence derives from a man aged 55 to 69 with myelodysplastic syndrome. Some clones in this sample may be carry-over from other donors' samples.

The CDR3 loop reads CATSRSGNIIQTGSDTQYF. The CDR3 coding sequence is TGTGCCACCAGCAGATCTGGTAATATTATCCAGACAGGGTCAGATACGCAGTATTTT. This sequence joins TRBV15 and TRBJ2-3, with TRBD1 identical over 7 bases. There are 19 residues in the CDR3. V lost 2 bases, J lost 4 bases, and 18 bases stayed unmatched. From germline, CDR1 is LNHNV and CDR2 YYDKDF (reference sequence).